The sample holds a few counts of the clone carrying this T cell receptor (beta chain). The data originate from a study of blood T cell repertoires in COVID-19. From germline, CDR1 is KGHDR and CDR2 SFDVKD. The CDR3 totals 16 residues. J was trimmed by 3 bases and V by 3 bases; bases with no gene match: 7. Methods used by the authors: It was from reference gene primer amplification that nucleated cell counts were estimated. Sequencing used immunoSEQ multiplex PCR; TCRdb keeps in-frame clones, though not all of them. The V and J calls and the clone size are those of that table, but D and trimming were determined from the DNA. The sample shows 150,000 to 200,000 clones, less than 90% of them seen only once.

This clonotype was obtained from a woman aged 30 to 39 who had been exposed to COVID-19. The chain is built from TRBV24-1 and TRBJ2-1; 7 bases line up with TRBD1. Input material: PBMCs or T cells enriched from blood (not recorded which). The CDR3 reads CATSDGRAGGYNEQFF. The CDR3, as DNA: TGTGCCACCAGTGATGGGCGAGCAGGGGGCTACAATGAGCAGTTCTTC.